This T cell receptor beta chain came from a study of OX40 agonist ivuxolimab in advanced cancers. General study results and limits: There was clonal expansion of CD4+ and CD8+ blood T cells by week 6 at 0.1 to 3.0 mg/kg.

Method: immunoSEQ multiplex PCR; TCRdb's copy keeps in-frame clones and lacks some. The repertoire has some 70,000 clones, around nine tenths of them found once; the top ten carry roughly 2%. Only a few counts were recorded for this clone. Its matching antigen is unknown. Germline V CDR1 and CDR2: SNHLY, FYNNEI. The CDR3 is 11 amino acids. Trimming left V 4 bases short and J 8 bases short, with 3 bases between. This TCR was recovered from an adult with an advanced solid tumor such as melanoma, head and neck, liver or kidney cancer. The chain is built from TRBV2 and TRBJ1-6, with D uncertain. The sample consisted of CD4+ or CD8+ T cells sorted from blood, taken in a trial of the OX40 agonist ivuxolimab. The CDR3, as DNA: TGTGCCAGCAGTGCGTATTCACCCCTCCACTTT. Translating it yields CASSAYSPLHF.